This entry concerns a single T cell receptor beta chain. No antigen is known for it. The data were obtained in a study of shared clonotypes between healthy human individuals. Study-level points and caveats: Generation probability values for non-shared clonotypes were lower than those for clonotypes shared by all four donors.

Germline V gene data show CDR1 as SGHDT and CDR2 as YYEEEE. V shed 4 bases and J shed 0 bases, with 13 bases lying between them. The length of the CDR3 is 15 residues. From CD4+ cells came CD45RA+ naive and CD45RA-negative memory subsets. 200 to 250 ng DNA, tens of thousands of T cell genomes, went into each sorted-subset replicate PCR. Assay: immunoSEQ multiplex PCR; the TCRdb copy retains only in-frame clones and omits some. The repertoire holds 2 million to 2.5 million clones, almost 96% seen once, with 0.1% to 0.15% in the top ten. This chain links TRBV5-6 with TRBJ1-1; the D gene is possibly TRBD1 (5 bases). The receptor was isolated from a man aged 18-30 years in good health. Input material: naive CD4+ T cells sorted from blood. Noted subset: CD45RA+ positively selected. CDR3 DNA sequence: TGTGCCAGCAGCATACGACAGACATTGAACACTGAAGCTTTCTTT. Protein product: CASSIRQTLNTEAFF.